This T cell receptor beta chain originates from a study of T cells in Graves' hyperthyroidism and ophthalmopathy. The germline CDR1 and CDR2 sequences are SQVTM and ANQGSEA. The trim removed 7 bases at V and 1 base at J, leaving 7 bases unmatched. The CDR3 totals 14 residues. RNA transcripts gave rise to amplified TCR beta CDR3 regions. HTBI primers were used for first-round RT-PCR of the TCR CDR3. TCRdb reanalysed the multiplex PCR reads using MiXCR and keeps one entry per CDR3 protein. The table shows roughly 330,000 distinct CDR3 sequences, with roughly 17% occurring only once. This clonotype has only a few counts. Its antigen remains unknown. Study-level findings and limits: Most expanded thyroid clonotypes above 0.001 also appeared in blood.

Hyperthyroidism had been newly diagnosed in patients aged 18 to 65, and its duration was under 2 months. The V gene is TRBV29-1, the J gene TRBJ1-5; 7 nucleotides align to TRBD1. Sample: blood. This TCR came from a man younger than 40 with Graves' hyperthyroidism. In DNA form, the CDR3 reads TGCAGCGCCTCCGTAGGGGGCAGCAATCAGCCCCAGCATTTT. Residues: CSASVGGSNQPQHF.